This record concerns one T cell receptor (beta chain) sequence. PCR was performed using 60 Vbeta and 13 Jbeta primers. Original handling: There were around 77 million unique TCR beta chains by a later count, and 10 million to 12 million of them were shared. Assay: immunoSEQ multiplex PCR; the TCRdb copy retains only in-frame clones and omits some. Clone size and the V and J calls come from that table; the DNA yielded D and trimming. The profile shows over 120,000 clones, about 80% of them singletons. The V end was cut by 0 bases, the J end by 4 bases, with 13 bases between. Germline CDR1 is SGHVS and CDR2 is FQNEAQ. The CDR3 totals 15 residues. The sample originates from a study of cytomegalovirus exposure and HLA in healthy donors.

This TCR came from a woman in her fifties or sixties in good health and CMV-seropositive. Source material: PBMCs. J is TRBJ2-7 and V is TRBV7-8; a weak D match, TRBD2 (5 bases). The CDR3: CASSLASGGGYEQYF. The CDR3 DNA is TGTGCCAGCAGCTTAGCGAGTGGCGGAGGTTACGAGCAGTACTTC.